The clone carrying this T cell receptor (beta chain) was observed at least ten times. Researchers took RNA transcripts and amplified the TCR beta CDR3 regions from them. The HTBI primer set served for first-round RT-PCR of the TCR CDR3. MiXCR was run by TCRdb on the multiplex PCR reads, yielding one entry per CDR3 protein. This table holds about 300,000 distinct CDR3 sequences, roughly 19% found once. The sample comes from a study of T cells in Graves' hyperthyroidism and ophthalmopathy. This CDR3 contains 19 residues. The germline V gene encodes CDR1 WNHNN and CDR2 SYGVQD (reference sequence). With V trimmed by 3 bases and J by 3 bases, 16 bases remained unmatched.

The sample was blood. V gene TRBV10-1 combines with J gene TRBJ2-3; 9 nucleotides align to TRBD2. The clonotype comes from a man between 45 and 60 years old with Graves' ophthalmopathy. The CDR3 coding sequence is TGCGCCAGCAGTGACCATACAGGGCAGAATAGCGGGAGTACAGATACGCAGTATTTT. It is translated as CASSDHTGQNSGSTDTQYF.